This T cell receptor (beta chain) came from a study of PD-L1 blockade in urothelial cancer. Study as a whole: Researchers looked at the blood 3 weeks (second dose) and 6 weeks after treatment began. General study findings and limits: More expansion of tumor-associated blood clones, seen at 3 weeks, marked durable-benefit patients.

The time point was: peripheral blood 6 weeks after treatment start. Urothelial carcinoma, locally advanced or metastatic, affected the patients. V lost 5 bases and J lost 6; bases outside the gene matches: 6. This CDR3 has 15 amino acids. The germline V gene encodes CDR1 MNHNS and CDR2 SASEGT. Regarding this clone: Its antigen remains unknown.

The investigators introduced synthetic TCR analog templates into each PCR as spikes. The table came from immunoSEQ multiplex PCR; TCRdb's copy has only in-frame clones and leaves some out. Of some 120,000 clones in the sample, around 88% were seen once. The chain joins TRBV6-1 to TRBJ2-1, with 11 bases that match TRBD2. Sequenced here: PBMCs, sampled around atezolizumab (anti-PD-L1) treatment. The receptor was isolated from a man between 60 and 75 years old with urothelial cancer. The CDR3 DNA follows: TGTGCCAGCAGTATTAGACTAGCGGGGACCAATGAGCAGTTCTTC. It is translated as CASSIRLAGTNEQFF.